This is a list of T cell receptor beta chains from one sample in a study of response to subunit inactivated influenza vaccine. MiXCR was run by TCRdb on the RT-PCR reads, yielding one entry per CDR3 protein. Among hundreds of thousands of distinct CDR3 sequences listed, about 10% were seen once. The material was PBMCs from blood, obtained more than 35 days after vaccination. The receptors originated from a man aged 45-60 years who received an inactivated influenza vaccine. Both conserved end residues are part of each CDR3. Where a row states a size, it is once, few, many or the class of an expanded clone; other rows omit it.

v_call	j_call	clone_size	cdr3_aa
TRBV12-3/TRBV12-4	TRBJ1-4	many	CASSDRPLDEKLFF
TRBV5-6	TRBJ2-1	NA	CASSFIRTGVSDEQFF
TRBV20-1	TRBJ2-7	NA	CSARNLGLSLSYEQYF
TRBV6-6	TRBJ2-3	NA	CASSYTTGDTQYF
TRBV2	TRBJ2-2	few	CASSDQGGAGELFF
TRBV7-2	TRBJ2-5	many	CASSLDGGSVAETQYF
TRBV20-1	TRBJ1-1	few	CSARALGTGLNTEAFF
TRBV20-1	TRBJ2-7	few	CSASSPRESYEQYF
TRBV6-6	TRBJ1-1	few	CASTDRQGEAFF
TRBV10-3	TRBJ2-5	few	CAAKSSGTSGRKQETQYF
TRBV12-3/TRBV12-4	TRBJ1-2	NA	CASSSKRGQGAYGYTF
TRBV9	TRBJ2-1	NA	CASSAISRVNEQFF
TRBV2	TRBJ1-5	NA	CASSLRTSPEPQHF
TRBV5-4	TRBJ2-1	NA	CASSLDRGDEQFF
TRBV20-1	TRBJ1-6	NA	CSGGRGQPNSPLHF
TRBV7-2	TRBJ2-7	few	CASSFQVASHEQYF
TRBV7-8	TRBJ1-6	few	CASSLRLNSPLHF
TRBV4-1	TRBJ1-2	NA	CASSQEDRNYGYTF
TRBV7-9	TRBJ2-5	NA	CASSLVSLRDRWETQYF
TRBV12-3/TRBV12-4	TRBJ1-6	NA	CASSPGWTSPLHF
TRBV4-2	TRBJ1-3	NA	CASSQPQGVAGNTIYF
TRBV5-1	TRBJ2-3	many	CASSLTGGGTDTQYF
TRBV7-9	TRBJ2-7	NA	CASSLAAGTGLYEQYF
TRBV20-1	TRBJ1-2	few	CSARDRRSPLGYTF
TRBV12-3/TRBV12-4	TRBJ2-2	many	CASSSLLAGELFF
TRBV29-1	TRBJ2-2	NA	CSVRGRAFGELFF
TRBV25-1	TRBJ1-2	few	CASTGQGSGYTF
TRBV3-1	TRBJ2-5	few	CASSRNLGGLQETQYF
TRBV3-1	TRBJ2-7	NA	CASSHRVDPYEQYF
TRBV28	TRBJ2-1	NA	CASSLRTSRRLNEQFF
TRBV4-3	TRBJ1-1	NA	CVSSQGGIGTVAFF
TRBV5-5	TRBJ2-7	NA	CASSFGTARSYEQYF
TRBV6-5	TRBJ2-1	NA	CASTEANEQFF
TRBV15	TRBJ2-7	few	CATSRAAATYEQYF
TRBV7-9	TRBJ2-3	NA	CASSLALAPITDTQYF
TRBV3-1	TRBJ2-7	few	CASSQEIYGREQYF
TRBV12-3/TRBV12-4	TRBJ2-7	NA	CASSKDRVTDEQYF
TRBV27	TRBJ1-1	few	CASSPQVESRTEAFF
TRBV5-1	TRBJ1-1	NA	CASSLGGQGSTEAFF
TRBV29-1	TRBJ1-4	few	CSVEFRRGEKLFF
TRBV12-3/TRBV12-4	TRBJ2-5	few	CASRWGQETQYF
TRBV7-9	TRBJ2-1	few	CASSFGRDNIYNEQFF
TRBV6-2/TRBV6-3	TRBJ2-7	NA	CASSDSLGEQYF
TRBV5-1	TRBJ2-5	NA	CASRQGRETQYF
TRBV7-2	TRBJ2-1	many	CASSLVPSLAETPNNEQFF
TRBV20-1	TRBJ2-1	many	CSATTLGKFF
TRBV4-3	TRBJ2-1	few	CASSQEEGGRSSYNEQFF
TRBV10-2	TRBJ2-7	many	CASSELGRGEQYF
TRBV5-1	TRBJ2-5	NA	CASSPRWSQETQYF
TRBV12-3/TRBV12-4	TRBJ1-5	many	CASSLGNNQPQHF
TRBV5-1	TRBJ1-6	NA	CASSARLGGQNYNSPLHF
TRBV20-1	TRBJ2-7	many	CSARDFTSGSYEQYF
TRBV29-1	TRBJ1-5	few	CSVAVTEDQPQHF
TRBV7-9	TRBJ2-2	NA	CASSISSSGGNTGELFF
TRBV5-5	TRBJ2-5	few	CASTWGLAGGGETQYF
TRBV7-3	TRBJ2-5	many	CASSPQGSRHSTQYF
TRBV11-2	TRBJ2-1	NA	CASRPIGGRPSSYNEQFF